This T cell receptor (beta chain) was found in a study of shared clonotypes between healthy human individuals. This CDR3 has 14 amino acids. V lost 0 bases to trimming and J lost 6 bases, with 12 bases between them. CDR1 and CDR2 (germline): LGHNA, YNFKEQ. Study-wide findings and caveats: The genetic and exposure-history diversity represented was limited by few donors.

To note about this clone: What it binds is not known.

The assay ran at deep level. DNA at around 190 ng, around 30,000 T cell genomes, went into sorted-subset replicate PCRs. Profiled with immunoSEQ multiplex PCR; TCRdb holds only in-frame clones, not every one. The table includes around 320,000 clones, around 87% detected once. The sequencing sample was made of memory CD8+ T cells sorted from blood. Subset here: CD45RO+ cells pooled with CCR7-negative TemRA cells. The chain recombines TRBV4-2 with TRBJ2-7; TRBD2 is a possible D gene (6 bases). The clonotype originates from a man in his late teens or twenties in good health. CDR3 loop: CASSQEEGFSEQYF. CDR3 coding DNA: TGTGCCAGCAGCCAAGAGGAGGGTTTCTCCGAGCAGTACTTC.